There are many counts of the clone carrying this T cell receptor beta chain. Its antigen remains unidentified. This entry is derived from a study of regulatory T cells in long-lasting Graves disease. Noted time point: persistent/refractory GD, antithyroid drugs over 5 years with positive TRAb. The TCR library used RNA extracted from PBMCs. Arm-PCR with iRepertoire HTBI primers amplified the CDR3 regions for these TCR beta libraries. TCRdb fed the multiplex PCR reads into MiXCR, producing one record per CDR3 protein. The table has 400,000 to 500,000 distinct CDR3 sequences, 21% seen once. Trimming stripped 3 bases from V and 0 bases from J, with 11 bases between. CDR3 length equals 16 residues. Study results and limitations: Persistent cases favored TRBV28, TRBJ1-2 and TRBJ2-5.

This receptor was identified in a female donor with Graves disease. This chain uses TRBV12-3 or TRBV12-4 with TRBJ1-4; D gene unclear. Sequencing was performed on peripheral blood mononuclear cells (PBMCs), taken when the disease was refractory, from a patient treated with antithyroid drugs. The CDR3 DNA reads as TGTGCCAGCAGTTTTCTATGGGAATCAACTAATGAAAAACTGTTTTTT. Translation gives CASSFLWESTNEKLFF.